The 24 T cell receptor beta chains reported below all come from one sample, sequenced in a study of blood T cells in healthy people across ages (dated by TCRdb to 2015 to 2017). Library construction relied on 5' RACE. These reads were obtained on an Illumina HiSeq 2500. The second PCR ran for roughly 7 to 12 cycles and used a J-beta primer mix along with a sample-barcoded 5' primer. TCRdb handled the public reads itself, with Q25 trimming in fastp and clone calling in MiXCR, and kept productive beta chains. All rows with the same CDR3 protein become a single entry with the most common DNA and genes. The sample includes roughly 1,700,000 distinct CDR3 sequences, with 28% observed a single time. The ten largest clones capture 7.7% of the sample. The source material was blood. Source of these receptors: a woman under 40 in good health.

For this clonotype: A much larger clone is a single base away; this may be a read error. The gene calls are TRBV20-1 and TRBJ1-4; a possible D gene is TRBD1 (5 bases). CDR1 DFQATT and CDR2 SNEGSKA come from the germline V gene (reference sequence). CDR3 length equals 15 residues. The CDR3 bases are TGCAGTGCTAAACGTCGCGCAGCCTTGGGGGAAAAACGGTTTTTT. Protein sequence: CSAKRRAALGEKRFF.

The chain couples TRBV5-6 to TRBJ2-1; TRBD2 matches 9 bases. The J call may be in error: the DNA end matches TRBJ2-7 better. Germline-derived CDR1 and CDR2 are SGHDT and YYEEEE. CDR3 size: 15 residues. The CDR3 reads CASRHGTSLYNEQYF. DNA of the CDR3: TGTGCCAGCAGGCACGGGACTAGCCTTTACAATGAGCAGTACTTC.

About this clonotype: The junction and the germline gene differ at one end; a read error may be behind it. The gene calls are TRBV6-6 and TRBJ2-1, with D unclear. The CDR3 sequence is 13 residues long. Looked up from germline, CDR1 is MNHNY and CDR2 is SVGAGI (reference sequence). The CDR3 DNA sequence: TGTGACAGCAGTTTTACCGAGTACAATGAGCAGTTCTTC. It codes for CDSSFTEYNEQFF.

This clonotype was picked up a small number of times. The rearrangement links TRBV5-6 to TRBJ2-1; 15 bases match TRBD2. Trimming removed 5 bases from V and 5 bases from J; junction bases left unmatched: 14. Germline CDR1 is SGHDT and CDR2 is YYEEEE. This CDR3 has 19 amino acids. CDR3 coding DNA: TGTGCCAGCAGATCTGGACTAGCGGGAGGGCCCCAATCCCACAATGAGCAGTTCTTC. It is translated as CASRSGLAGGPQSHNEQFF.

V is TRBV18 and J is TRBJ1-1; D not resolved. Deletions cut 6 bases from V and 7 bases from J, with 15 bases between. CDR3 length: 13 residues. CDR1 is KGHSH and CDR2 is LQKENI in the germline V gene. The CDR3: CASSLDGQVEAFF. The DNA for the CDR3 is TGTGCCAGCTCCCTTGACGGCCAAGTTGAAGCTTTCTTT.

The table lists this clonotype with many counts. CDR3: CASSREPYNEQFF. The CDR3 nucleotides are TGCGCCAGCAGTAGGGAACCATACAATGAGCAGTTCTTC. The chain combines TRBV10-2 with TRBJ2-1; no reliable D call. CDR3 size: 13 residues. Per germline, CDR1 WSHSY and CDR2 SAAADI. V was clipped by 5 bases and J by 4 bases, with 9 bases between them.

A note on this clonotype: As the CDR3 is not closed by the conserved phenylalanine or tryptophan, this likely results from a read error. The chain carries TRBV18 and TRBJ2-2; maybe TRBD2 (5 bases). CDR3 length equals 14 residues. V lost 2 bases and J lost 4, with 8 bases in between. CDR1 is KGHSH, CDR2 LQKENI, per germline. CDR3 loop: CASSPLGSTGELFC. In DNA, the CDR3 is TGTGCCAGCTCACCATTGGGGAGCACCGGGGAGCTGTTTTGT.

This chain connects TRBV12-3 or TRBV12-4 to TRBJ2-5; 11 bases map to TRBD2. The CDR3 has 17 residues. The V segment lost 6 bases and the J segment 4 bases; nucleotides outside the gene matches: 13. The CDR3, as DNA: TGTGCCAGCAGCCCGTCCTCGCTAGCGGGGGGAGGAGAGACCCAGTACTTC. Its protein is CASSPSSLAGGGETQYF.

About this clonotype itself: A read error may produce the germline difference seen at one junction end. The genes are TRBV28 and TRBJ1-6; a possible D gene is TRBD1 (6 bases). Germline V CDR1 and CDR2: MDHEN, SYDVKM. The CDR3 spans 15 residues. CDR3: CAGRGGKDRNSPLHF. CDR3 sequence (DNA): TGTGCCGGCAGAGGGGGGAAGGACAGAAATTCACCCCTCCACTTT. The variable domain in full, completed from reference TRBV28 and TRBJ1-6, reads DVKVTQSSRYLVKRTGEKVFLECVQDMDHENMFWYRQDPGLGLRLIYFSYDVKMKEKGDIPEGYSVSREKKERFSLILESASTNQTSMYLCAGRGGKDRNSPLHFGNGTRLTVT.

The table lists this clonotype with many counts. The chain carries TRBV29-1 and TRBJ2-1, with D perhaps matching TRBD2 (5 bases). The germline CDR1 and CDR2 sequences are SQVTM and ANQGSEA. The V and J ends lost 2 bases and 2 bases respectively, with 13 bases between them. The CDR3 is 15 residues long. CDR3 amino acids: CSVEYGLAAYNEQFF. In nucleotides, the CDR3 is TGCAGCGTTGAATATGGGCTAGCAGCCTACAATGAGCAGTTCTTC.

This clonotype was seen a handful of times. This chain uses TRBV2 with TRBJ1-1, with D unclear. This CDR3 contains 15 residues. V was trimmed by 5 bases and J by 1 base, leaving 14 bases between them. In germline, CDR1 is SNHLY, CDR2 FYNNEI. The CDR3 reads CASSLRPRTNTEAFF. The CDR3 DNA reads TGTGCCAGCAGTCTTAGACCGAGGACGAACACTGAAGCTTTCTTT. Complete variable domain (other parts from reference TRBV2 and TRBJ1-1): EPEVTQTPSHQVTQMGQEVILRCVPISNHLYFYWYRQILGQKVEFLVSFYNNEISEKSEIFDDQFSVERPDGSNFTLKIRSTKLEDSAMYFCASSLRPRTNTEAFFGQGTRLTVV.

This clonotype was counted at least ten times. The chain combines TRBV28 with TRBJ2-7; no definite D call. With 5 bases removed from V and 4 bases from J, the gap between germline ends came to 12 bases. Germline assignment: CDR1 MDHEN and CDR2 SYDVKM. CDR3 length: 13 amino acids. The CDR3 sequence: CASSPPPIYEQYF. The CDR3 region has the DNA TGTGCCAGCAGTCCCCCCCCTATTTACGAGCAGTACTTC.

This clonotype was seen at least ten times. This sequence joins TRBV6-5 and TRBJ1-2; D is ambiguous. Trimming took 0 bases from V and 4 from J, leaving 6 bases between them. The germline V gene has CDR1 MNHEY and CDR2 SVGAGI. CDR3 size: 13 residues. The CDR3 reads CASSYSNSYGYTF. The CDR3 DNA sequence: TGTGCCAGCAGTTACTCGAACTCCTATGGCTACACCTTC.

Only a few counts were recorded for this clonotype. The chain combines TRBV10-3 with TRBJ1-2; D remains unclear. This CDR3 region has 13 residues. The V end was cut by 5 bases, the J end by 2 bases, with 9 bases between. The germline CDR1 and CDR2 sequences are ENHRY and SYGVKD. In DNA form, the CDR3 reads TGTGCCATCAGTCCGGGCTTAAACTATGGCTACACCTTC. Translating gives CAISPGLNYGYTF.

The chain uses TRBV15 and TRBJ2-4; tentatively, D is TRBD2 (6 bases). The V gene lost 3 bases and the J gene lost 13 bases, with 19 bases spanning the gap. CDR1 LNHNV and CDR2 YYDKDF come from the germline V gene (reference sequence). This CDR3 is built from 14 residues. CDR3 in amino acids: CATSSYASVDEQYF. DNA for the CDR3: TGTGCCACCAGCAGCTACGCTAGCGTGGATGAGCAGTACTTC.

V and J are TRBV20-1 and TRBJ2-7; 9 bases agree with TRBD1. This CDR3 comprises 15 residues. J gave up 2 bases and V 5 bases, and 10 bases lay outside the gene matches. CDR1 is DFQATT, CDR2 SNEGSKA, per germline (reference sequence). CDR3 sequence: CSARPGDRETYEQYF. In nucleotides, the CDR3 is TGCAGTGCTCGTCCAGGGGACAGGGAAACCTACGAGCAGTACTTC.

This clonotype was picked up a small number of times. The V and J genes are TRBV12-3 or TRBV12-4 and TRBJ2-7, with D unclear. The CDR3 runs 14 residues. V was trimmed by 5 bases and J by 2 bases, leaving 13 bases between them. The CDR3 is CASSPDGPPYEQYF. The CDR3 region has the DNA TGTGCCAGCAGTCCCGACGGTCCTCCCTACGAGCAGTACTTC.

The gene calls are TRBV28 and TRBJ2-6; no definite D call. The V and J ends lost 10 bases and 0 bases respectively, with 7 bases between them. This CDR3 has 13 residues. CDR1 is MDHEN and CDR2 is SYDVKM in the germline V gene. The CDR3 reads CANLSSGANVLTF. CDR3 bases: TGTGCCAACCTGTCCTCTGGGGCCAACGTCCTGACTTTC. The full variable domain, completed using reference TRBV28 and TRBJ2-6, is DVKVTQSSRYLVKRTGEKVFLECVQDMDHENMFWYRQDPGLGLRLIYFSYDVKMKEKGDIPEGYSVSREKKERFSLILESASTNQTSMYLCANLSSGANVLTFGAGSRLTVL.

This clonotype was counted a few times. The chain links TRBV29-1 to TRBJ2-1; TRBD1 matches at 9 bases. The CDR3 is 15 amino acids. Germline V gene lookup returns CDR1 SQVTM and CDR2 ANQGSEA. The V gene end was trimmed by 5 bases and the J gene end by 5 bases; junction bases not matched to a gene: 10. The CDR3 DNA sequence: TGCAGCGTTATGGGACAGGGCCATTCCCACAATGAGCAGTTCTTC. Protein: CSVMGQGHSHNEQFF.

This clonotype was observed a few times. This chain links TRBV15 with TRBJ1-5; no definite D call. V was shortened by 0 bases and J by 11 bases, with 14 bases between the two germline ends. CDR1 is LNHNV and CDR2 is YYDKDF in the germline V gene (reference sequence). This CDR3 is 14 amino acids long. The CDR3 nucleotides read TGTGCCACCAGCAGAGATCGGACTGGGGTGGCCCAGCATTTT. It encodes CATSRDRTGVAQHF.

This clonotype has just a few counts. The CDR3 DNA reads TGCGCCAGCAGCCAGACCGGACTAGCGGGAATCAATGAGCAGTTCTTC. Translation gives CASSQTGLAGINEQFF. This chain joins TRBV4-1 and TRBJ2-1; 12 bases line up with TRBD2. CDR3 length: 16 amino acids. V gave up 3 bases and J gave up 6 bases; unmatched junction bases: 6. Germline CDR1 reads MGHRA; CDR2 reads YSYEKL.

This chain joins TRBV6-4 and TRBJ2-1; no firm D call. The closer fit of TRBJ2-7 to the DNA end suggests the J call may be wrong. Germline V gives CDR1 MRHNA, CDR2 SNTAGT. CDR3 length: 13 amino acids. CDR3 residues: CASSLEQNNEQYV. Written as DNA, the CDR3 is TGTGCCAGCAGTCTCGAGCAGAACAATGAGCAGTACGTC.

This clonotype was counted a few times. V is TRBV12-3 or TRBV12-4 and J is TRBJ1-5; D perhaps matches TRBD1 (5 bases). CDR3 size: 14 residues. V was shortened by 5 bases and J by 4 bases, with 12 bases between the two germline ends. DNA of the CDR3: TGTGCCAGCAGTACCCGGGACTGGAATCAGCCCCAGCATTTT. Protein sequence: CASSTRDWNQPQHF.

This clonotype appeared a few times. The CDR3 DNA is TGTGCCAGCAGTGACTCGGGCTTAGACATTCAGTACTTC. Protein: CASSDSGLDIQYF. This chain uses TRBV6-1 with TRBJ2-4; D remains ambiguous. Germline-derived CDR1 and CDR2 are MNHNS and SASEGT. This CDR3 has 13 amino acids. V dropped 3 bases and J dropped 8 bases, with 11 bases sitting between them.